These T cell receptor beta chains were read from a single sample in a study of cytomegalovirus exposure and HLA in healthy donors. Method: immunoSEQ multiplex PCR; TCRdb's copy keeps in-frame clones and lacks some. Of fewer than 110,000 clones in the sample, roughly four fifths were seen once. The material sequenced was PBMCs. These receptors all come from a man younger than 35 in good health and CMV-seronegative. CDR3s include the opening cysteine and the closing phenylalanine or tryptophan.

J	V	CDR3
TRBJ1-5	TRBV19	CASMSRGNQPQHF
TRBJ1-2	TRBV20-1	CSARARGDTF
TRBJ2-1	TRBV27	CASSPVIAGGWNEQFF
TRBJ2-3	TRBV7-9	CASSEGAPLGGDTQYF
TRBJ1-5	TRBV2	CASSESGRSNQPQHF
TRBJ1-6	TRBV28	CASSFLGGSSPLHF
TRBJ1-1	TRBV15	CATSRVDRADTEAFF
TRBJ2-5	TRBV5-6	CASSPDRGETQYF
TRBJ1-3	TRBV29-1	CSVAASAGNTIYF
TRBJ2-3	TRBV4-2	CASSPNPRGGTDTQYF
TRBJ2-2	TRBV7-9	CASTWTKRGVPGELFF
TRBJ1-4	TRBV2	CASRPGRGTNEKLFF
TRBJ1-2	TRBV4-3	CASSQDAGGDYGYTF
TRBJ2-1	TRBV5-1	CASSARDSSPQFF
TRBJ1-6	TRBV6-5	CASKQLSANSPLHF
TRBJ2-1	TRBV19	CASSVYNKLAGGINEQFF
TRBJ1-2	TRBV6-1	CASSLGQNYGYTF
TRBJ2-5	TRBV27	CASSFGTSGGVRETQYF
TRBJ2-1	TRBV7-3	CASSSHPSGVYNEQFF
TRBJ1-6	TRBV18	CASSPGGESPLHF
TRBJ2-5	TRBV5-4	CASRPGLAATYQETQYF
TRBJ1-6	TRBV19	CASSTGTGGYSPLHF
TRBJ2-1	TRBV19	CASRPTPNYNEQFF
TRBJ1-2	TRBV5-8	CASSFQVPGQMYNYGYTF
TRBJ2-7	TRBV5-6	CASSPWTGEGEQYF
TRBJ2-6	TRBV25-1	CASSEWGDRSSGANVLTF
TRBJ2-6	TRBV6-1	CASSGRDFSYSGANVLTF
TRBJ2-7	TRBV7-6	CASSPTGASYEQYF
TRBJ1-5	TRBV2	CASSAGQFSNQPQHF
TRBJ1-2	TRBV5-6	CASSGALDRVYGYTF
TRBJ1-4	TRBV7-9	CASSRGQVATNEKLFF
TRBJ1-1	TRBV5-1	CASSLTGTHTEAFF
TRBJ2-2	TRBV27	CASSPSRSGIFANTGELFF
TRBJ2-7	TRBV11-2	CASSLDTGGVYEQYF
TRBJ2-3	TRBV7-8	CASSSTVASYPTDTQYF
TRBJ1-4	TRBV18	CASSRGTFKTGNEKLFF
TRBJ1-5	TRBV9	CASSVGGRLGQPQHF
TRBJ2-5	TRBV7-2	CASSPTGNLETQYF
TRBJ1-1	TRBV9	CASSDRQGGRVGTEAFF
TRBJ2-1	TRBV11-2	CASSLGAQPDNEQFF
TRBJ1-1	TRBV11-2	CASSWGQGGSTEAFF
TRBJ2-7	TRBV6-6	CASLPGGLSPYEQYF
TRBJ1-1	TRBV5-1	CASSLVAGIMNTEAFF
TRBJ2-7	TRBV5-1	CASSFGGSPGGLYEQYF
TRBJ1-1	TRBV5-4	CASSIDTGLHTEAFF
TRBJ2-2	TRBV5-1	CASSLASRGAGGTGELFF